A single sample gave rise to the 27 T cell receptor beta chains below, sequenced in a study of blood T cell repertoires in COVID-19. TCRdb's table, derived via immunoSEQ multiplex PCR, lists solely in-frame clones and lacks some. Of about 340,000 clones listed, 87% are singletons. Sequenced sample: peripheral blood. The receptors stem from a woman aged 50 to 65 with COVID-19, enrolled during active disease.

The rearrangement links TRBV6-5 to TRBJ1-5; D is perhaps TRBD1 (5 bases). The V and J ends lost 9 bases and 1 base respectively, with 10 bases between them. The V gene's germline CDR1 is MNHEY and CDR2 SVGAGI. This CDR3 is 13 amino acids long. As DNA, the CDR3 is TGTGCCAGTAGTACAGGCAGCAATCAGCCCCAGCATTTT. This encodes CASSTGSNQPQHF.

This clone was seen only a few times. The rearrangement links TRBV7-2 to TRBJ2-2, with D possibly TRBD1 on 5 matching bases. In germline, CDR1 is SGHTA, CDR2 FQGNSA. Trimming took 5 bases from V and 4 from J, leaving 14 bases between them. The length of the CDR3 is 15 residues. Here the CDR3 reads CASSPRQPGTGELFF. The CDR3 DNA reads TGTGCCAGCAGCCCCCGACAGCCAGGCACCGGGGAGCTGTTTTTT.

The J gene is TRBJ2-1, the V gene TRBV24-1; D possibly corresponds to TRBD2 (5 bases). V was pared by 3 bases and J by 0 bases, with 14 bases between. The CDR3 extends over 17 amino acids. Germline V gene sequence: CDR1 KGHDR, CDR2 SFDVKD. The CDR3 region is CATSDQTWTSSYNEQFF. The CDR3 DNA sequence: TGTGCCACCAGTGATCAAACCTGGACTTCCTCCTACAATGAGCAGTTCTTC.

The CDR3 sequence: CAIRQGTALSETQYF. CDR3 DNA sequence: TGTGCCATACGACAGGGCACCGCTTTGTCGGAGACCCAGTACTTC. The V gene is TRBV28, the J gene TRBJ2-5, with 7 bases lining up with TRBD1. This CDR3 region has 15 residues. V gave up 10 bases and J gave up 5 bases; unmatched junction bases: 16. CDR1 is MDHEN, CDR2 SYDVKM, per germline.

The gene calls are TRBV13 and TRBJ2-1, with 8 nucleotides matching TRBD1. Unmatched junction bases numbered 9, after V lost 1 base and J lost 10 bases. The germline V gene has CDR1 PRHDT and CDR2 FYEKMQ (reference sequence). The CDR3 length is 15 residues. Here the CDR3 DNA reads TGTGCCAGCAGCTTAGTTCCTCGACAGGGGAGCGAGCAGTTCTTC. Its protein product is CASSLVPRQGSEQFF. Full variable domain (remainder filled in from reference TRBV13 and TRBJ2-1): AAGVIQSPRHLIKEKRETATLKCYPIPRHDTVYWYQQGPGQDPQFLISFYEKMQSDKGSIPDRFSAQQFSDYHSELNMSSLELGDSALYFCASSLVPRQGSEQFFGPGTRLTVL.

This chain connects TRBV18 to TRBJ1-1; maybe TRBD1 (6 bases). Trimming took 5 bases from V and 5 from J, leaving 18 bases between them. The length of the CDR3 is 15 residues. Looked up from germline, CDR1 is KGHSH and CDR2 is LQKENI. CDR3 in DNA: TGTGCCAGCTCATTCCAGGGACACTCCCTAACTGAAGCTTTCTTT. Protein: CASSFQGHSLTEAFF.

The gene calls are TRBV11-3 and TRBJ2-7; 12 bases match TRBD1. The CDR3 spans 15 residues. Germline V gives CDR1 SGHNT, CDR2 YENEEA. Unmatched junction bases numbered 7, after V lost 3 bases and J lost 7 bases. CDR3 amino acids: CASSFSGTGGDEQYF. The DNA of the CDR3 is TGTGCCAGCAGCTTTTCCGGGACAGGGGGCGATGAGCAGTACTTC.

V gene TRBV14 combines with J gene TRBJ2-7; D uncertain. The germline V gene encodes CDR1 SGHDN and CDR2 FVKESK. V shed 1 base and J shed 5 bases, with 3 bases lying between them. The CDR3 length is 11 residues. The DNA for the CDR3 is TGTGCCAGCAGCCAAGGGCACGAGCAGTACTTC. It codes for CASSQGHEQYF.

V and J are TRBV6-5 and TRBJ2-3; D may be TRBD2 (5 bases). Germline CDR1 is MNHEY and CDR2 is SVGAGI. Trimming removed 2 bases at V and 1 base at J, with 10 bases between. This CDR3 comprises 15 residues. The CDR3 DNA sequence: TGTGCCAGCAGTTACCAGACTATTCGCACAGATACGCAGTATTTT. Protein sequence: CASSYQTIRTDTQYF.

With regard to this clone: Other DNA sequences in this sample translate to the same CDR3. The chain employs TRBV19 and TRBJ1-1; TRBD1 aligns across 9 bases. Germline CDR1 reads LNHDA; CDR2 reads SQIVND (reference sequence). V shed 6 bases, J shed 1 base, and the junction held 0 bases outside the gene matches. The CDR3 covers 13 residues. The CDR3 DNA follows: TGTGCCAGTAGGGACAGGGGGAACACTGAAGCTTTCTTT. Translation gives CASRDRGNTEAFF.

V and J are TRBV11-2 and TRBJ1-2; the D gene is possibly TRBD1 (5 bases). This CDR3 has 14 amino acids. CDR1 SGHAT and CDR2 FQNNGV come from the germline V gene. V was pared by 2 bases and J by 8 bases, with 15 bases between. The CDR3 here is CASSLYPGITGYTF. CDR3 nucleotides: TGTGCCAGCAGCTTATACCCAGGGATTACGGGCTACACCTTC.

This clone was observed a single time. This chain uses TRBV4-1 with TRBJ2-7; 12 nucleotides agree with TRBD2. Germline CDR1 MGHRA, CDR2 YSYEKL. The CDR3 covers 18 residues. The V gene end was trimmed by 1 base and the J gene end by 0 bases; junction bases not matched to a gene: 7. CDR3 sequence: CASSQGFSTSGSSYEQYF. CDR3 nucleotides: TGCGCCAGCAGCCAAGGGTTTTCGACTAGCGGGAGCTCCTACGAGCAGTACTTC.

CDR3 nucleotide sequence: TGCGCCAGCAGCCAAGCAGGGACATACATTACGGTGAAGTACTTC. Its protein product is CASSQAGTYITVKYF. The chain uses TRBV4-1 and TRBJ2-7, with D perhaps matching TRBD1 (6 bases). The germline gives CDR1 MGHRA, CDR2 YSYEKL. The CDR3 contains 15 residues. Trimming removed 1 base from V and 11 bases from J, with 21 bases in between.

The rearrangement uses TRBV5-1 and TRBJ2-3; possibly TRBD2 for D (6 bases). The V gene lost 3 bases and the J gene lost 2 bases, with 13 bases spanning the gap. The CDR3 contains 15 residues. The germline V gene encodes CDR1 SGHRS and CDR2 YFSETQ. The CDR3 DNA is TGCGCCAGCAGCTGGAGGGCCCAGATCACAGATACGCAGTATTTT. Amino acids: CASSWRAQITDTQYF.

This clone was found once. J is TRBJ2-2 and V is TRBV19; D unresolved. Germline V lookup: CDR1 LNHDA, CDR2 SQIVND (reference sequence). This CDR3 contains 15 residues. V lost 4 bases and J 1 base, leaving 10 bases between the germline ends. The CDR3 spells CASSTKRLNTGELFF. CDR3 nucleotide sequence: TGTGCCAGTAGTACTAAGCGCTTGAACACCGGGGAGCTGTTTTTT.

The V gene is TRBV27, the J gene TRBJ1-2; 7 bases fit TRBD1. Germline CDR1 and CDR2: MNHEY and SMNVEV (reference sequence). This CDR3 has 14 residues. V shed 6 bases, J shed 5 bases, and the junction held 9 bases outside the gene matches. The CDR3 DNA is TGTGCCAGCAGCCTCTCGGAGGGGGCGTATGGCTACACCTTC. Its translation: CASSLSEGAYGYTF.

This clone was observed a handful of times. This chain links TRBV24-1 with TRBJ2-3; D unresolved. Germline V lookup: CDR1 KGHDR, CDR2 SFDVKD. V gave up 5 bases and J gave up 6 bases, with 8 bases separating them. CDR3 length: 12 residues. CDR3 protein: CATSGASDTQYF. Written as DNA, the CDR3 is TGTGCCACCAGTGGGGCGTCGGATACGCAGTATTTT.

CDR3 region: CASSVTGTDTEAFF. CDR3 sequence (DNA): TGTGCCAGCAGCGTAACAGGGACGGACACTGAAGCTTTCTTT. The chain uses TRBV9 and TRBJ1-1; tentative D call: TRBD1 (6 bases). The CDR3 is made up of 14 amino acids. CDR1 SGDLS and CDR2 YYNGEE come from the germline V gene. V lost 1 base, J lost 3 bases, and 10 bases lay in between.

As DNA, the CDR3 is TGTGCCAGCAGTCGTGGACTAGCGGGAACCTACGAGCAGTACTTC. Amino acid sequence: CASSRGLAGTYEQYF. This chain joins TRBV27 and TRBJ2-7; TRBD2 matches 12 bases. CDR3 size: 15 residues. Per germline, CDR1 MNHEY and CDR2 SMNVEV (reference sequence). V shed 5 bases, J shed 2 bases, and the junction held 4 bases outside the gene matches.

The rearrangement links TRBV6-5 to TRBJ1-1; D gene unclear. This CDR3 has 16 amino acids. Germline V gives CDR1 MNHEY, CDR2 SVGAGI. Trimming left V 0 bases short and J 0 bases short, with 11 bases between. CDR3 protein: CASSYSSISVNTEAFF. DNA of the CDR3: TGTGCCAGCAGTTACTCGAGTATCTCGGTGAACACTGAAGCTTTCTTT.

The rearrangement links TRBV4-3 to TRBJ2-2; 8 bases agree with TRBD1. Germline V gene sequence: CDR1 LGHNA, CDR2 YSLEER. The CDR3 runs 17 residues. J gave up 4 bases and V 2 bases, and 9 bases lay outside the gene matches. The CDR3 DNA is TGCGCCAGCAGCCAACCGACAGGGGTTAAGAGCACCGGGGAGCTGTTTTTT. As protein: CASSQPTGVKSTGELFF.

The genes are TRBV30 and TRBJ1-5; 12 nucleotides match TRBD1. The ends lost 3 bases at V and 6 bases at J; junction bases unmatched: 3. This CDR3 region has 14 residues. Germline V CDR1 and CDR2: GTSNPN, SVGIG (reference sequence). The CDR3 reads CAWRGQGAFQPQHF. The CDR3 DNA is TGTGCCTGGAGGGGACAGGGGGCGTTTCAGCCCCAGCATTTT.

The DNA for the CDR3 is TGTGCCAGCAGTAGGTACCGACAGGGCGACACTGAAGCTTTCTTT. This encodes CASSRYRQGDTEAFF. The V call is TRBV6-5, the J call TRBJ1-1, with TRBD1 matching 7 bases. From germline, CDR1 is MNHEY and CDR2 SVGAGI. This CDR3 is 15 amino acids long. V trimming: 5 bases; J trimming: 3 bases; junction bases outside the gene matches: 9.

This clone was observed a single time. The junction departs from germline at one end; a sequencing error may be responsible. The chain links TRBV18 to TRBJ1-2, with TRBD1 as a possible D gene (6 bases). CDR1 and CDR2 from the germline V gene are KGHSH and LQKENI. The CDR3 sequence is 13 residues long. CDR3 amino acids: CASSLTDSAKAAF. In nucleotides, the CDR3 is TGTGCCAGCTCACTTACGGACAGCGCAAAGGCAGCCTTC.

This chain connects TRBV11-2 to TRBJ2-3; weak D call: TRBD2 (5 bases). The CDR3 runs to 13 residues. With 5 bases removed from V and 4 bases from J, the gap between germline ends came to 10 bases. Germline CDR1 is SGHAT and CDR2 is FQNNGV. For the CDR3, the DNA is TGTGCCAGCAGCCTACTAGTCTCAGATACGCAGTATTTT. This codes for CASSLLVSDTQYF.

DNA of the CDR3: TGTGCCAGCAGCCAAGCGGGAGGGCCCACGGAGACCCAGTACTTC. Protein product: CASSQAGGPTETQYF. The rearrangement links TRBV3-1 (or the pseudogene TRBV3-2) to TRBJ2-5; 8 nucleotides line up with TRBD2. J lost 5 bases, V lost 1 base, and 6 bases had no gene match. This CDR3 has 15 residues. The germline V gene has CDR1 LGHDT and CDR2 YNNKEL (reference sequence).

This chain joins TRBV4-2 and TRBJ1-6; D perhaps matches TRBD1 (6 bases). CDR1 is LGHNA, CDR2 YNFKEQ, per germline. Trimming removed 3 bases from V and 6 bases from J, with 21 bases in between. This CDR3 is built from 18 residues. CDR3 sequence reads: CASSQGGQNLYRNSPLHF. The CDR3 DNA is TGTGCCAGCAGCCAGGGGGGGCAGAATCTTTATCGTAATTCACCCCTCCACTTT.